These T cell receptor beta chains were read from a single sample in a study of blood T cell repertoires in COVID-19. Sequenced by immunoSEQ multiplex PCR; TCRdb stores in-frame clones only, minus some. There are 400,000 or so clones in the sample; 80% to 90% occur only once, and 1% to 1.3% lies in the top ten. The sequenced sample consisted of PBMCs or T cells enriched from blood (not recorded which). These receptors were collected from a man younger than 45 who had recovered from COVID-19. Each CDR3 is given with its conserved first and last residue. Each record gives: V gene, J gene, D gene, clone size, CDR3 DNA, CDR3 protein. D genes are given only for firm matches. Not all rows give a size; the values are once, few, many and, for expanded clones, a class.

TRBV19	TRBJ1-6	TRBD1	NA	TGTGCCAGTAGTACGACAGGGGGTAGGAATTCACCCCTCCACTTT	CASSTTGGRNSPLHF
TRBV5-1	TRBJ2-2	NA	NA	TGCGCCAGCAGTGCCGGGGTTCCCGGGGAGCTGTTTTTT	CASSAGVPGELFF
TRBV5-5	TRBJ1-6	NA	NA	TGTGCCAGCAGCTTGGCGGCCGGGGAGGGTCCCCTCCACTTT	CASSLAAGEGPLHF
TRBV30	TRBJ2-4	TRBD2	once	TGTGCCTGGATCCGGGAGGGGGGCAAAAACATTCAGTACTTC	CAWIREGGKNIQYF
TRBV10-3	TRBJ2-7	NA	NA	TGTGCCATCAGTGAGAAACAGGGTAGCTACGAGCAGTACTTC	CAISEKQGSYEQYF
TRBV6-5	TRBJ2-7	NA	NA	TGTGCCAGCCCCCGACCGGGACACTCCTACGAGCAGTACTTC	CASPRPGHSYEQYF
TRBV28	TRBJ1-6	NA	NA	TGTGCCAGCAGTTGGGTAGGGGGGGCGCGATCACCCCTCCACTTT	CASSWVGGARSPLHF
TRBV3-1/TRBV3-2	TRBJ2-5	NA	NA	TGTGCCAGCAGCCAAGGGCGCGGGACCCAGTACTTC	CASSQGRGTQYF
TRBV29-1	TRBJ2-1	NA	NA	TGCAGCGTTGAATCTATGACGGCGGGACTTTCCTACAATGAGCAGTTCTTC	CSVESMTAGLSYNEQFF
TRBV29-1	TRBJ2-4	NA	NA	TGCAGCATCCTCCGGGGGTCCATTCAGTACTTC	CSILRGSIQYF
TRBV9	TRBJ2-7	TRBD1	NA	TGTGCCAGCAGCGTCAGACAGGGGCCCTACGAGCAGTACTTC	CASSVRQGPYEQYF
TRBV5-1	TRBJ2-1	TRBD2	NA	TGCGCCAGCAGCTTGGCCTTTTCTAGCGGTAGACACAATGAGCAGTTCTTC	CASSLAFSSGRHNEQFF
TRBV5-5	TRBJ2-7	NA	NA	TGTGCCAGCAGTCAACCACAACCCTACGAGCAGTACTTC	CASSQPQPYEQYF
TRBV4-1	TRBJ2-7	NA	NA	TGCGCCAGCAGCCAAACAGGGTCCTACGAGCAGTACTTC	CASSQTGSYEQYF
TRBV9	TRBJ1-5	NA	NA	TGTGCCAGCAGCGTAGGGGGCACGAGGCCCCAGCATTTT	CASSVGGTRPQHF
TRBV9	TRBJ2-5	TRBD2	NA	TGTGCCAGCAGCGCCGGGACTAGCGGGGGAGGAGAGACCCAGTACTTC	CASSAGTSGGGETQYF
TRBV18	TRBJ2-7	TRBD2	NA	TGTGCCAGCTCATATACTAGCGGGAGGGCCGACGAGCAGTACTTC	CASSYTSGRADEQYF
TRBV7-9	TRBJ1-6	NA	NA	TGTGCCAGCAGCGACGCGCGGGGGATTTTCAATTCACCCCTCCACTTT	CASSDARGIFNSPLHF
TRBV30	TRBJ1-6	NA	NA	TGTGCCTGGAGTGGCCAGATCTATAATTCACCCCTCCACTTT	CAWSGQIYNSPLHF